This TCR beta chain was found in a study of T cells in tuberculosis. Germline CDR1 is SGHNT and CDR2 is YENEEA. Between the trimmed V and J ends, which lost 5 bases and 0 bases, there was a span of 10 bases. This CDR3 spans 15 amino acids. Findings and limits, study-wide: Active tuberculosis cases were adults; controls were adolescents. Shorter CDR3-alpha in active tuberculosis partly drove smaller distances.

A remark on this clone: Its antigen is currently unknown.

Only in-frame clones appear in the TCRdb table, and some are missing; sequencing was by immunoSEQ multiplex PCR. The data hold about 22,000 clones, with around 85% observed a single time. This sample's time point: new active TB diagnosis, blood taken before or within 7 days of starting treatment. Tuberculosis was confirmed by positive sputum smear and/or M. tuberculosis culture. This sequence originates from an adult with tuberculosis. This chain connects TRBV11-3 to TRBJ2-2; maybe TRBD1 (6 bases). Material: PBMCs, obtained at tuberculosis diagnosis. CDR3 region: CASSPRTANTGELFF. The CDR3 DNA reads as TGTGCCAGCAGCCCTCGGACAGCGAACACCGGGGAGCTGTTTTTT.